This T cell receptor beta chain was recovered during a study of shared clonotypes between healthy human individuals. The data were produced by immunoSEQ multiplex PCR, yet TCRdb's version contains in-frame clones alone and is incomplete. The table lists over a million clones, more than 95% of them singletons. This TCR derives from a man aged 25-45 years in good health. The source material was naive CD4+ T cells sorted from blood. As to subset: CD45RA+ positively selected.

The CDR3, as DNA: TGTGCCACCACGGATTTTTATTCACCCCTCCACTTT. Protein sequence: CATTDFYSPLHF. The chain joins TRBV6-5 to TRBJ1-6; D unresolved. The CDR3 covers 12 residues. Germline CDR1 reads MNHEY; CDR2 reads SVGAGI. V gave up 10 bases and J gave up 8 bases, with 12 bases separating them.